Presented here are 32 T cell receptor beta chains from one specimen sequenced in a study of CD8 T cells in ankylosing spondylitis. Their specific antigens are unknown. Study observations and caveats: A TCR beta motif of eight or nine highly homologous variants seemed to mark ankylosing spondylitis blood.

A single record per CDR3 protein comes from TCRdb applying MiXCR to the 5' RACE reads. This sample yields some 840,000 distinct CDR3 sequences, of which 12% are seen a single time; about 0.5% belongs to the top ten. Sequencing was carried out using blood, either unsorted or a sorted T cell fraction (not recorded which). These receptors were obtained from a male donor with ankylosing spondylitis.

This clonotype was picked up a small number of times. The chain combines TRBV18 with TRBJ1-2, with 9 bases fitting TRBD1. CDR3 length: 15 residues. CDR1 is KGHSH, CDR2 LQKENI, per germline. V dropped 2 bases and J dropped 4; count of bases not matched to a gene: 5. CDR3 bases: TGTGCCAGCTCACCAATTACAGGGGGCAGCTATGGCTACACCTTC. Translated, it gives CASSPITGGSYGYTF.

The rearrangement links TRBV12-3 or TRBV12-4 to TRBJ1-3; D remains ambiguous. Trimming removed 6 bases at V and 0 bases at J, with 9 bases between. CDR3 length equals 14 residues. The CDR3 loop is CASSPVFSGNTIYF. The CDR3, as DNA: TGTGCCAGCAGCCCCGTCTTCTCTGGAAACACCATATATTTT.

This clonotype was observed a few times. The CDR3 coding sequence is TGTGCCAGCAGTTACGCGGGGACTAGCACAGATACGCAGTATTTT. It specifies CASSYAGTSTDTQYF. The chain uses TRBV9 and TRBJ2-3; tentative D call: TRBD2 (6 bases). V lost 5 bases, J lost 0 bases, and 13 bases lay in between. This CDR3 spans 15 amino acids. Germline CDR1 and CDR2: SGDLS and YYNGEE.

The chain combines TRBV9 with TRBJ2-3; D perhaps matches TRBD2 (6 bases). This CDR3 is built from 16 residues. The V end lost 0 bases, the J end lost 3 bases, and 14 bases lay between the germline ends. CDR1 and CDR2 from the germline V gene are SGDLS and YYNGEE. The CDR3 nucleotides are TGTGCCAGCAGCGTAGACGGGGGACCCACTACAGATACGCAGTATTTT. It is translated as CASSVDGGPTTDTQYF.

This clonotype has just a few counts. The V call is TRBV2, the J call TRBJ2-5; 7 bases line up with TRBD1. Germline loops: CDR1 SNHLY, CDR2 FYNNEI. The V and J ends lost 5 bases and 3 bases, in that order; junction bases with no gene match: 9. This CDR3 spans 15 amino acids. CDR3 DNA sequence: TGTGCCAGCAGTATGAACGCCGGGACAGAAGAGACCCAGTACTTC. This translates into CASSMNAGTEETQYF.

CDR3 amino acids: CASSLALGTHEQYF. The CDR3 region has the DNA TGTGCCAGCAGCTTAGCGTTGGGAACCCACGAGCAGTACTTC. The J gene is TRBJ2-7, the V gene TRBV7-2, with D uncertain. Deletions cut 0 bases from V and 5 bases from J, with 11 bases between. This CDR3 has 14 residues. Germline CDR1 is SGHTA and CDR2 is FQGNSA. The full variable domain, with the rest looked up from reference TRBV7-2 and TRBJ2-7, is GAGVSQSPSNKVTEKGKDVELRCDPISGHTALYWYRQSLGQGLEFLIYFQGNSAPDKSGLPSDRFSAERTGGSVSTLTIQRTQQEDSAVYLCASSLALGTHEQYFGPGTRLTVT.

At least ten counts were recorded for this clonotype. The chain recombines TRBV6-5 with TRBJ1-1; the D gene is possibly TRBD1 (6 bases). Germline CDR1 reads MNHEY; CDR2 reads SVGAGI. The CDR3 length is 15 residues. V dropped 0 bases and J dropped 10 bases, with 18 bases sitting between them. CDR3 amino acids: CASSYSTLKGGRAFF. Written as DNA, the CDR3 is TGTGCCAGCAGTTACTCGACTCTCAAGGGGGGCAGAGCTTTCTTT.

This clonotype was detected a few times. V is TRBV10-3 and J is TRBJ2-6, with TRBD2 as a possible D gene (5 bases). Germline assignment: CDR1 ENHRY and CDR2 SYGVKD. The ends were cut back, 3 bases at V and 2 bases at J, with 11 bases in the middle. The CDR3 consists of 16 residues. In DNA form, the CDR3 reads TGTGCCATCAGTGAAATCGACGGGGCTGGGGCCAACGTCCTGACTTTC. Translating it yields CAISEIDGAGANVLTF.

This chain links TRBV25-1 with TRBJ1-2; 7 bases agree with TRBD1. The CDR3 has 15 amino acids. The V gene end was trimmed by 3 bases and the J gene end by 2 bases; junction bases not matched to a gene: 6. The germline gives CDR1 MGHDK, CDR2 SYGVNS. CDR3 DNA sequence: TGTGCCAGCAGTGAGATAGGAGGGGGCAACTATGGCTACACCTTC. Amino acid sequence: CASSEIGGGNYGYTF.

A few counts support this clonotype. The chain joins TRBV7-9 to TRBJ2-7; TRBD1 matches 9 bases. After removal of 1 base from V and 2 bases from J, the junction contained 3 bases not matched to a gene. The CDR3 contains 15 residues. Germline V gene data show CDR1 as SEHNR and CDR2 as FQNEAQ (reference sequence). CDR3 in DNA: TGTGCCAGCAGCTTAGATGGACAGGGGACCTACGAGCAGTACTTC. Translating gives CASSLDGQGTYEQYF.

This clonotype has a handful of counts. The V and J genes are TRBV7-6 and TRBJ1-6; D unclear. Trimming pared 2 bases from V and 7 bases from J, leaving 6 bases between. There are 13 residues in the CDR3. From germline, CDR1 is SGHVS and CDR2 FNYEAQ. CDR3 nucleotides: TGTGCCAGCAGCTTATACGGGAATTCACCCCTCCACTTT. Translation gives CASSLYGNSPLHF. The whole variable domain, filled in from reference TRBV7-6 and TRBJ1-6, reads GAGVSQSPRYKVTKRGQDVALRCDPISGHVSLYWYRQALGQGPEFLTYFNYEAQQDKSGLPNDRFSAERPEGSISTLTIQRTEQRDSAMYRCASSLYGNSPLHFGNGTRLTVT.

The V gene is TRBV18, the J gene TRBJ1-1, with D unresolved. Germline CDR1 is KGHSH and CDR2 is LQKENI. V lost 3 bases, J lost 0 bases, and 11 bases lay in between. The CDR3 sequence is 15 residues long. The CDR3 sequence: CASSPGSPLNTEAFF. The CDR3 DNA is TGTGCCAGCTCACCTGGCAGTCCCCTGAACACTGAAGCTTTCTTT. The whole variable domain, filled in from reference TRBV18 and TRBJ1-1, reads NAGVMQNPRHLVRRRGQEARLRCSPMKGHSHVYWYRQLPEEGLKFMVYLQKENIIDESGMPKERFSAEFPKEGPSILRIQQVVRGDSAAYFCASSPGSPLNTEAFFGQGTRLTVV.

The table lists this clonotype with many counts. The chain is built from TRBV29-1 and TRBJ1-1; tentatively, D is TRBD1 (6 bases). CDR3 length: 13 residues. Germline V gene sequence: CDR1 SQVTM, CDR2 ANQGSEA. V lost 7 bases and J lost 1, with 13 bases in between. CDR3 amino acids: CSAEGGRNTEAFF. CDR3 DNA sequence: TGCAGCGCCGAGGGGGGGAGGAACACTGAAGCTTTCTTT.

The chain's CDR3 is CASSLVARWAENIQYF. For the CDR3, the DNA is TGTGCCAGCAGCTTAGTTGCCAGGTGGGCCGAAAACATTCAGTACTTC. The chain links TRBV7-2 to TRBJ2-4; D gene uncertain. CDR1 and CDR2 (germline): SGHTA, FQGNSA. The CDR3 spans 16 residues. V shed 1 base and J shed 5 bases, with 15 bases lying between them.

A few counts support this clonotype. The J gene is TRBJ1-6, the V gene TRBV4-3; D call uncertain. The CDR3 consists of 17 residues. The germline V gene has CDR1 LGHNA and CDR2 YSLEER. The V end lost 0 bases, the J end lost 0 bases, and 9 bases lay between the germline ends. The CDR3 is CASSQDIPGSYNSPLHF. In DNA form, the CDR3 reads TGCGCCAGCAGCCAAGATATCCCCGGCTCCTATAATTCACCCCTCCACTTT.

This chain links TRBV5-1 with TRBJ2-3, with 7 bases fitting TRBD2. J was trimmed by 5 bases and V by 1 base; bases with no gene match: 10. The CDR3 is made up of 16 amino acids. The germline V gene encodes CDR1 SGHRS and CDR2 YFSETQ. In nucleotides, the CDR3 is TGCGCCAGCAGCTTGCCGGTGGTGTCGGGAGGAGATACGCAGTATTTT. It is translated as CASSLPVVSGGDTQYF. The full variable domain, with the rest looked up from reference TRBV5-1 and TRBJ2-3, is KAGVTQTPRYLIKTRGQQVTLSCSPISGHRSVSWYQQTPGQGLQFLFEYFSETQRNKGNFPGRFSGRQFSNSRSEMNVSTLELGDSALYLCASSLPVVSGGDTQYFGPGTRLTVL.

The chain is built from TRBV5-1 and TRBJ2-5; possible D gene TRBD2, 6 bases. The V gene's germline CDR1 is SGHRS and CDR2 YFSETQ. Trimming stripped 4 bases from V and 5 bases from J, with 12 bases between. The CDR3 runs to 13 residues. The CDR3 nucleotides are TGCGCCAGCAGCATGTTAGCGGCCGAGACCCAGTACTTC. This codes for CASSMLAAETQYF.

This clonotype was seen ten or more times. The V gene is TRBV6-1, the J gene TRBJ1-6; D is perhaps TRBD1 (5 bases). Between the trimmed V and J ends, which lost 3 bases and 7 bases, there was a span of 13 bases. This CDR3 is 15 amino acids long. Germline V gives CDR1 MNHNS, CDR2 SASEGT. The CDR3 protein is CASSEVGGENSPLHF. The CDR3 region has the DNA TGTGCCAGCAGTGAGGTTGGGGGTGAAAATTCACCCCTCCACTTT.

The chain links TRBV30 to TRBJ1-4; D gene unclear. The V gene lost 0 bases and the J gene lost 0 bases, with 2 bases spanning the gap. Germline V CDR1 and CDR2: GTSNPN, SVGIG (reference sequence). The CDR3 runs 13 residues. The chain's CDR3 is CAWSVATNEKLFF. The CDR3 DNA reads TGTGCCTGGAGTGTTGCAACTAATGAAAAACTGTTTTTT. Variable domain in full (rest from reference TRBV30 and TRBJ1-4): SQTIHQWPATLVQPVGSPLSLECTVEGTSNPNLYWYRQAAGRGLQLLFYSVGIGQISSEVPQNLSASRPQDRQFILSSKKLLLSDSGFYLCAWSVATNEKLFFGSGTQLSVL.

In its sample, this clonotype was seen a few times. The gene calls are TRBV6-5 and TRBJ1-2; D is ambiguous. Deletions cut 0 bases from V and 2 bases from J, with 10 bases between. Germline loops: CDR1 MNHEY, CDR2 SVGAGI. This CDR3 is 15 amino acids long. The CDR3 DNA follows: TGTGCCAGCAGTTACTCCCTGTTAGGGAACTATGGCTACACCTTC. Amino acid sequence: CASSYSLLGNYGYTF.

The table lists this clonotype with a few counts. The chain has TRBV29-1 and TRBJ2-7; D might be TRBD2 (5 bases). Trimming took 7 bases from V and 7 from J, leaving 17 bases between them. The CDR3 runs 12 residues. Germline-derived CDR1 and CDR2 are SQVTM and ANQGSEA. The CDR3 DNA reads as TGCAGCGCCGGGGTGATTAATGAAGAGCAGTACTTC. Protein product: CSAGVINEEQYF.

The rearrangement uses TRBV24-1 and TRBJ1-5, with D perhaps TRBD1 (5 bases). This CDR3 spans 16 amino acids. Trimming pared 4 bases from V and 4 bases from J, leaving 16 bases between. Germline V lookup: CDR1 KGHDR, CDR2 SFDVKD. This CDR3 reads CATSETGTTVNQPQHF. The CDR3 DNA is TGTGCCACCAGTGAGACCGGGACGACGGTAAATCAGCCCCAGCATTTT.

This clonotype was seen a few times. The J gene is TRBJ1-1, the V gene TRBV2; D is undetermined. CDR1 is SNHLY and CDR2 is FYNNEI in the germline V gene. V was clipped by 6 bases and J by 4 bases, with 9 bases between them. This CDR3 has 12 amino acids. The CDR3 DNA reads as TGTGCCAGCAGGGTTGAGGCCACTGAAGCTTTCTTT. Translated, it gives CASRVEATEAFF.

This chain links TRBV10-3 with TRBJ2-7; TRBD2 matches 11 bases. CDR3 size: 14 residues. Germline V gene data show CDR1 as ENHRY and CDR2 as SYGVKD. V dropped 6 bases and J dropped 2; count of bases not matched to a gene: 3. CDR3 nucleotide sequence: TGTGCCATCAGCGGGACTAGCGGCGCCTACGAGCAGTACTTC. Translating it yields CAISGTSGAYEQYF.

There are a few counts of this clonotype. V gene TRBV10-3 combines with J gene TRBJ1-2; 12 bases match TRBD1. V lost 6 bases and J lost 3; bases outside the gene matches: 2. The germline V gene encodes CDR1 ENHRY and CDR2 SYGVKD. CDR3 length: 14 residues. The CDR3 coding sequence is TGTGCCATCAGGGGACAGGGGGCACACTATGGCTACACCTTC. Translating gives CAIRGQGAHYGYTF.

This chain connects TRBV20-1 to TRBJ1-1, with D perhaps TRBD1 (6 bases). The CDR3 runs 14 residues. Germline V gene sequence: CDR1 DFQATT, CDR2 SNEGSKA (reference sequence). The V and J ends lost 6 bases and 4 bases respectively, with 18 bases between them. The CDR3 is CSAHRGGDGTEAFF. In DNA, the CDR3 is TGCAGTGCCCATAGAGGGGGAGATGGCACTGAAGCTTTCTTT.

The genes are TRBV20-1 and TRBJ2-1, with 8 bases that match TRBD2. CDR1 and CDR2 (germline): DFQATT, SNEGSKA (reference sequence). The CDR3 runs to 16 residues. V lost 1 base and J lost 7; bases outside the gene matches: 12. The CDR3 region is CSARVQPSGGPNEQFF. DNA of the CDR3: TGCAGTGCTAGAGTACAACCCAGCGGGGGTCCTAATGAGCAGTTCTTC.

This clonotype occurred a few times. The rearrangement uses TRBV7-2 and TRBJ1-1, with a tentative D call TRBD1 (6 bases). Germline V gene sequence: CDR1 SGHTA, CDR2 FQGNSA. Trimming removed 5 bases at V and 11 bases at J, with 21 bases between. CDR3 length: 14 residues. The CDR3 DNA sequence: TGTGCCAGCAGCCCCGGGGAGGGGGTAGTTCGGGCTTTCTTT. This encodes CASSPGEGVVRAFF. Complete variable domain (other parts from reference TRBV7-2 and TRBJ1-1): GAGVSQSPSNKVTEKGKDVELRCDPISGHTALYWYRQSLGQGLEFLIYFQGNSAPDKSGLPSDRFSAERTGGSVSTLTIQRTQQEDSAVYLCASSPGEGVVRAFFGQGTRLTVV.

Only a few counts were recorded for this clonotype. The chain uses TRBV7-9 and TRBJ2-7; possibly TRBD1 for D (6 bases). CDR3 size: 13 residues. CDR1 and CDR2 from the germline V gene are SEHNR and FQNEAQ (reference sequence). V gave up 2 bases and J gave up 6 bases, with 11 bases separating them. CDR3 in amino acids: CASSLQQGSEQYF. The DNA of the CDR3 is TGTGCCAGCAGCTTACAACAGGGCTCCGAGCAGTACTTC.

This clonotype was seen only a few times. This chain uses TRBV19 with TRBJ2-7; 9 bases match TRBD1. V was clipped by 3 bases and J by 1 base; unmatched bases: 7. The CDR3 has 16 residues. The germline CDR1 and CDR2 sequences are LNHDA and SQIVND (reference sequence). The CDR3, as DNA: TGTGCCAGTAGTATCCTGGGACAGGGCCGATCCTACGAGCAGTACTTC. This codes for CASSILGQGRSYEQYF.

Ten or more counts support this clonotype. This chain links TRBV10-3 with TRBJ1-5; D is perhaps TRBD1 (5 bases). The CDR3 totals 14 residues. V lost 0 bases to trimming and J lost 4 bases, with 7 bases between them. The germline V gene encodes CDR1 ENHRY and CDR2 SYGVKD. CDR3: CAISESRGNQPQHF. CDR3 bases: TGTGCCATCAGTGAGTCGAGGGGAAATCAGCCCCAGCATTTT.

This clonotype was picked up a small number of times. The chain has TRBV6-1 and TRBJ2-1; 10 bases fit TRBD1. The CDR3 contains 14 residues. Germline values: CDR1 MNHNS, CDR2 SASEGT. J lost 5 bases, V lost 6 bases, and 4 bases had no gene match. The CDR3 reads CASSRQGADNEQFF. The CDR3 DNA is TGTGCCAGCAGCCGACAGGGGGCAGACAATGAGCAGTTCTTC.